This paragraph reports one T cell receptor beta chain. A single count supports this clone. What this receptor recognizes is not known. There are no base qualities to consult, and no much larger clone falls within one base. The sample comes from a study of OX40 agonist ivuxolimab in advanced cancers. For the wider study: Ivuxolimab was a fully human IgG2 agonistic monoclonal antibody targeting the costimulatory receptor OX40 (CD134). Partial responses occurred in three dose-escalation patients, of whom one had hepatocellular carcinoma and two had cutaneous melanoma. In the dose-escalation cohort, 65% to 85% of patients were male, and the mean age was roughly 60 years with a range of 23 to 79. The paper reports the monotherapy dose-escalation portion (N ≈ 50 patients) of the phase I ivuxolimab trial. The purpose of peripheral TCRbeta sequencing was to test whether ivuxolimab changed TCR sequence diversity and led to clonal T-cell expansion. Intravenous ivuxolimab was administered to patients every 2 weeks at six dose levels: 0.01, 0.1, 0.3, 1.5, 3 and 10 mg/kg. Patients were allowed to have had prior anti-PD-1, anti-PD-L1 or anti-CTLA-4 therapy, and approximately 41% of the dose-escalation patients had previously received checkpoint inhibitors. Of the approximately 50 dose-escalation patients, hepatocellular carcinoma was present in approximately 20, melanoma in approximately 15, renal cell carcinoma in 9 and head and neck cancer in 9.

The trial excluded patients who had a history of autoimmune disease or were on systemic immunosuppression. Peripheral blood for TCR sequencing was collected from all dose cohorts at baseline, on cycle 4 day 1, and on cycle 7 day 1. The samples were taken from a phase I, first-in-human, multicenter, open-label dose-escalation trial of ivuxolimab. Adults with locally advanced or metastatic melanoma, renal cell, hepatocellular, or head and neck squamous cell carcinoma were enrolled in the trial. Before TCR sequencing, CD4+ and CD8+ T cells were separately sorted from peripheral blood. Study-level results and caveats: In the 0.1-3.0 mg/kg groups, partial responders were among the patients with the lowest normalized peripheral clonal expansion, particularly in CD8+ T cells. Low levels of normalized T-cell clonal expansion were also seen in some patients who did not respond. At doses from 0.1 to 3.0 mg/kg, clonal expansion was seen in both CD4+ and CD8+ blood T cells between baseline and week 6. On average, CD8+ T cells showed more expanded clones than CD4+ T cells after ivuxolimab. Which antigens the clonally expanded peripheral T cells were specific for was not determined.

For sequencing of the TCRbeta CDR3 region, genomic DNA was extracted from the sorted cells. TCRbeta CDR3 regions were sequenced using the immunoSEQ Assay. Imported from immuneACCESS, the table was reduced by TCRdb to in-frame sequences with V and J called. These copies leave out some clones; in studies compared against another copy, an unresolved V gene accounts for under half, and the cause of the remainder is not known. In this sample the table shows about 80,000 clones, around 94% of which occur a single time. 11% of the sample rests with the top ten. The CDR3 spans 13 residues, from the cysteine through the phenylalanine. The CDR3 DNA has 39 bases and is translated from base 1. The V end gives up 3 bases and the J end 8 bases, leaving 6 bases in the junction not matched to a gene. The CDR1 and CDR2 encoded by the germline V gene are SGHVS and FNYEAQ.

The V gene is TRBV7-6 and the J gene is TRBJ1-1; 7 central nucleotides agree with TRBD1. Source: CD4+ or CD8+ T cells sorted from blood, taken in a trial of the OX40 agonist ivuxolimab. This TCR was sampled from an adult with an advanced solid tumor such as melanoma, head and neck, liver or kidney cancer. The CDR3 region has the sequence CASSLGRGGEAFF. Read as DNA, the sequence is TGTGCCAGCAGCTTGGGCAGGGGGGGCGAAGCTTTCTTT.